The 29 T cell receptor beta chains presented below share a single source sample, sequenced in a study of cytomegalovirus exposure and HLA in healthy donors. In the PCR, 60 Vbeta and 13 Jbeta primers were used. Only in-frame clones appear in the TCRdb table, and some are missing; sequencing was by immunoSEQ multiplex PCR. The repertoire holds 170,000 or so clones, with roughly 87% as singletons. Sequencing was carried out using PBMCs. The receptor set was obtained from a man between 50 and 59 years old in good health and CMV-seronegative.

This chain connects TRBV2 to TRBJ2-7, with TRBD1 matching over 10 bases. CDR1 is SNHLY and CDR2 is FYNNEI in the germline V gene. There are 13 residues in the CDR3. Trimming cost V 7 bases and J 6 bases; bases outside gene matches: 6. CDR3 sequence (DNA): TGTGCCAGCAAGGGACAGGGGATTTCCGAGCAGTACTTC. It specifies CASKGQGISEQYF. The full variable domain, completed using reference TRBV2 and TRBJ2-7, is EPEVTQTPSHQVTQMGQEVILRCVPISNHLYFYWYRQILGQKVEFLVSFYNNEISEKSEIFDDQFSVERPDGSNFTLKIRSTKLEDSAMYFCASKGQGISEQYFGPGTRLTVT.

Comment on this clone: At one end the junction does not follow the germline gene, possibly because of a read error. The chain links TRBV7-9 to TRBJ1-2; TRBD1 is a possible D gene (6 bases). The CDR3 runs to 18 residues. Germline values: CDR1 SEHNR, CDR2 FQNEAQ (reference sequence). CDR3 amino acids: CSSSAHSWGSGHNYGYTF. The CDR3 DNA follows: TGTTCCAGCAGCGCACATAGTTGGGGTTCGGGACATAATTATGGCTACACCTTC.

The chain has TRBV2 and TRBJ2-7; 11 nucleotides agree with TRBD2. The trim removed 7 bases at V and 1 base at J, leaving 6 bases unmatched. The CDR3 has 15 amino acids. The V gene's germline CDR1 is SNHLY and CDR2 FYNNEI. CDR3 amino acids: CASKTLAGGSYEQYF. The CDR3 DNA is TGTGCCAGCAAAACCCTAGCGGGAGGTTCCTACGAGCAGTACTTC. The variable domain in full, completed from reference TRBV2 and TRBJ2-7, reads EPEVTQTPSHQVTQMGQEVILRCVPISNHLYFYWYRQILGQKVEFLVSFYNNEISEKSEIFDDQFSVERPDGSNFTLKIRSTKLEDSAMYFCASKTLAGGSYEQYFGPGTRLTVT.

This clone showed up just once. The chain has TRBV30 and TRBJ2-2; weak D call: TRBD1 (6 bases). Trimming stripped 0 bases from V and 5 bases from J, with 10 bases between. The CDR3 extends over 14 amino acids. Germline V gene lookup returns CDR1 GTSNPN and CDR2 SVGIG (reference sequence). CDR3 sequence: CAWSVGTSTGELFF. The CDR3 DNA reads TGTGCCTGGAGTGTTGGGACATCGACCGGGGAGCTGTTTTTT.

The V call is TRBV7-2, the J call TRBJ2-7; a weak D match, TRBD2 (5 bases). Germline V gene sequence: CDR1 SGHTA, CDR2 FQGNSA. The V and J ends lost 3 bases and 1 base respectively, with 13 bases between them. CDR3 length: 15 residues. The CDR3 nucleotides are TGTGCCAGCAGCTTTGGAAACGGAGGATCCTACGAGCAGTACTTC. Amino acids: CASSFGNGGSYEQYF.

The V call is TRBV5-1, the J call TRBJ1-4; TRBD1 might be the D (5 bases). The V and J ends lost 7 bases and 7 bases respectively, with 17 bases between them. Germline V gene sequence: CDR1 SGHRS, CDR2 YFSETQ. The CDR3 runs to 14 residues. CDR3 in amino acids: CASRESGGIEKLFF. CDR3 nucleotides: TGCGCCAGCCGAGAGTCCGGGGGGATTGAAAAACTGTTTTTT.

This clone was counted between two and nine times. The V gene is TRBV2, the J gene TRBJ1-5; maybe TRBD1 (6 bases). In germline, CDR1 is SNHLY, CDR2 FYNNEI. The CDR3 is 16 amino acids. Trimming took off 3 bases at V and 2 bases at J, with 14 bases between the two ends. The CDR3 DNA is TGTGCCAGCAGTGACAGGGGAATTTTCGGCAATCAGCCCCAGCATTTT. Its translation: CASSDRGIFGNQPQHF.

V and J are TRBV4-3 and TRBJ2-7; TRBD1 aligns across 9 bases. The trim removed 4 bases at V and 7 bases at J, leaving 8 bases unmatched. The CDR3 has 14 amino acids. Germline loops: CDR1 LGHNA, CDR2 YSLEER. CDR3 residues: CASSPRDREGEQYF. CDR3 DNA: TGCGCCAGCAGCCCCCGGGACAGGGAGGGAGAGCAGTACTTC.

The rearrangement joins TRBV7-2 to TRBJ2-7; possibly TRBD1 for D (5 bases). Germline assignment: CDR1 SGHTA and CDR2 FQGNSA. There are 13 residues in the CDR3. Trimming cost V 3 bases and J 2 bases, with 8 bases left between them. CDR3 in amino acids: CASSFRETYEQYF. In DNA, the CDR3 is TGTGCCAGCAGCTTCAGGGAAACCTACGAGCAGTACTTC.

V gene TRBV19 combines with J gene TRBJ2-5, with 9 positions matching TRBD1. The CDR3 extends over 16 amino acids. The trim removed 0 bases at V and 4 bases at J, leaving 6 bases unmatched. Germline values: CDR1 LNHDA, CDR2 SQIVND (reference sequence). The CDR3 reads CASSIEYRGPSETQYF. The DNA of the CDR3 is TGTGCCAGTAGTATAGAGTACAGGGGGCCATCAGAGACCCAGTACTTC.

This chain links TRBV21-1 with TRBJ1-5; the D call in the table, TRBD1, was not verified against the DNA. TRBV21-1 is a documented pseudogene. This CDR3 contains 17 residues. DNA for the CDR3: TGTGCCAGCAGCAAATACGCCAGGGCGAGAGGCAATCAGCCCCAGCATTTT. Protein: CASSKYARARGNQPQHF.

The DNA for the CDR3 is TGTGCCAGCTCACCACCGATGGTAGCGGTCTCCTACAATGAGCAGTTCTTC. Translation gives CASSPPMVAVSYNEQFF. The genes are TRBV18 and TRBJ2-1; weak D call: TRBD2 (6 bases). CDR1 is KGHSH, CDR2 LQKENI, per germline. Trimming took off 0 bases at V and 0 bases at J, with 12 bases between the two ends. The CDR3 sequence is 17 residues long.

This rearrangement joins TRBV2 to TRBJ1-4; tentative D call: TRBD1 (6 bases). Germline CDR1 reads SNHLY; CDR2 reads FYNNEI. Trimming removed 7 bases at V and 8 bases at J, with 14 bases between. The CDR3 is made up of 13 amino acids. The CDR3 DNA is TGTGCCAGCACCGGACAGTCTGGGGAAAAACTGTTTTTT. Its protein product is CASTGQSGEKLFF.

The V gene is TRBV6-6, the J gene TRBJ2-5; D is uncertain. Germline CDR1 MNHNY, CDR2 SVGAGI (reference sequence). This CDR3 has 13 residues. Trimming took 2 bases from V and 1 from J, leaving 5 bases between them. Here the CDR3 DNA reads TGTGCCAGCAGTTACGATAGCCAAGAGACCCAGTACTTC. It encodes CASSYDSQETQYF.

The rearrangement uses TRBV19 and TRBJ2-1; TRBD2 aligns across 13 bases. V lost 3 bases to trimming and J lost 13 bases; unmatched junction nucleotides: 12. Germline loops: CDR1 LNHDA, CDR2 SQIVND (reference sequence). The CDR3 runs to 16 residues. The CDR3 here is CASSMIRTSGRSHQFF. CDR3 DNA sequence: TGTGCCAGTAGTATGATCCGGACTAGCGGGAGATCGCACCAGTTCTTC. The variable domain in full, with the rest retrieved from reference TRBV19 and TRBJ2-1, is DGGITQSPKYLFRKEGQNVTLSCEQNLNHDAMYWYRQDPGQGLRLIYYSQIVNDFQKGDIAEGYSVSREKKESFPLTVTSAQKNPTAFYLCASSMIRTSGRSHQFFGPGTRLTVL.

As DNA, the CDR3 is TGTGCCAGCAGCCCCCGAGAGCGTGAGACCCAGTACTTC. Its protein is CASSPRERETQYF. The chain employs TRBV7-3 and TRBJ2-5; D not certain. Germline V CDR1 and CDR2: SGHTA, FQGTGA. The V end lost 5 bases, the J end lost 5 bases, and 12 bases lay between the germline ends. The CDR3 contains 13 residues.

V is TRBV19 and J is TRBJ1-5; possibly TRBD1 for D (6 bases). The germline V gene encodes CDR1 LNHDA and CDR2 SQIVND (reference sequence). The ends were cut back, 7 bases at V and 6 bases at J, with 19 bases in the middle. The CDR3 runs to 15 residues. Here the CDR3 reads CASNFLAGAGQPQHF. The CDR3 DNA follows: TGTGCCAGTAATTTTCTGGCAGGGGCGGGTCAGCCCCAGCATTTT.

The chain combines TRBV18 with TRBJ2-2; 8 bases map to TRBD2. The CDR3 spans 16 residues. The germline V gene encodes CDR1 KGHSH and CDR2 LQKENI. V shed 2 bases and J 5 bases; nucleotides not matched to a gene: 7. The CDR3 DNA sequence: TGTGCCAGCTCACCATTGGCGGGGGGCCCAACCGGGGAGCTGTTTTTT. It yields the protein CASSPLAGGPTGELFF.

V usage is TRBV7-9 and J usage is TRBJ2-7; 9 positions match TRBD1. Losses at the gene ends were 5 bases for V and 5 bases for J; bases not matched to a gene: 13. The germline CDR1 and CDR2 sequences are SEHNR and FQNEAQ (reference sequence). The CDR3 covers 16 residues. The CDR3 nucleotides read TGTGCCAGCAGCGATGATCCGGGACAGGGACTGAACGAGCAGTACTTC. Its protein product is CASSDDPGQGLNEQYF.

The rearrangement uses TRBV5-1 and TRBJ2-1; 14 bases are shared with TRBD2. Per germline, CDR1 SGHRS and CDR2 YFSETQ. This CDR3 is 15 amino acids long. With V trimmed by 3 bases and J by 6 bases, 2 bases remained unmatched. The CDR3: CASSSGLAGANEQFF. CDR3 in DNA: TGCGCCAGCAGCTCGGGACTAGCGGGAGCCAATGAGCAGTTCTTC.

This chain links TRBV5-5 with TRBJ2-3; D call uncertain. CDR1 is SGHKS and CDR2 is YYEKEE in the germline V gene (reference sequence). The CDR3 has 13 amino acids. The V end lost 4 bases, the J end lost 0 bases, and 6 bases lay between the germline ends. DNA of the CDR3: TGTGCCAGCAGCCTTTCCAGCACAGATACGCAGTATTTT. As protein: CASSLSSTDTQYF. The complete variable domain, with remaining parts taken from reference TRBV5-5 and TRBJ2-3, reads DAGVTQSPTHLIKTRGQQVTLRCSPISGHKSVSWYQQVLGQGPQFIFQYYEKEERGRGNFPDRFSARQFPNYSSELNVNALLLGDSALYLCASSLSSTDTQYFGPGTRLTVL.

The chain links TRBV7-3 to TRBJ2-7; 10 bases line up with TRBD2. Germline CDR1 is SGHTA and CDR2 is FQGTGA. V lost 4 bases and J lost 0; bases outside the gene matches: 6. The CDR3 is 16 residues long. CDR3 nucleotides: TGTGCCAGCAGCTCAAGACTAGCGGGCCCCTCCTACGAGCAGTACTTC. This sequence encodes CASSSRLAGPSYEQYF.

CDR3 sequence (DNA): TGTGCCAGCAGCTTAAAGCGTGGCAGAGACGGAGGTGTTCCAAGGGAGCTGTTTTTT. Translating gives CASSLKRGRDGGVPRELFF. The chain recombines TRBV7-9 with TRBJ2-2; weak D call: TRBD2 (5 bases). Per germline, CDR1 SEHNR and CDR2 FQNEAQ (reference sequence). The CDR3 contains 19 residues. V lost 2 bases and J 9 bases, leaving 28 bases between the germline ends.

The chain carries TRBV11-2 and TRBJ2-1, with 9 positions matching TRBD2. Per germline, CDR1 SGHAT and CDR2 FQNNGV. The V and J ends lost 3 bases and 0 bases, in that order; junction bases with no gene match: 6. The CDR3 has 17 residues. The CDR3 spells CASSLVTSGSSYNEQFF. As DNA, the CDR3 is TGTGCCAGCAGCTTGGTGACTAGCGGAAGCTCCTACAATGAGCAGTTCTTC.

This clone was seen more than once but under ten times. Written as DNA, the CDR3 is TGTGCCAGCAGTAATCTACAGGGGACCGCTTTCTTT. Translation gives CASSNLQGTAFF. V usage is TRBV7-3 and J usage is TRBJ1-1; 7 bases are a match to TRBD1. Trimming took 6 bases from V and 11 from J; bases not matched to a gene: 9. The CDR3 extends over 12 amino acids. Germline lookup yields CDR1 SGHTA and CDR2 FQGTGA.

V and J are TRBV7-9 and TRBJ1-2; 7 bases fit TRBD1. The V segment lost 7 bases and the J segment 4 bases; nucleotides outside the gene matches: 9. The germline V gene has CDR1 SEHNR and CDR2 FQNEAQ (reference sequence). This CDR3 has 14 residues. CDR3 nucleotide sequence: TGTGCCAGCATAACAGGGGATGATGGCTATGGCTACACCTTC. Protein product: CASITGDDGYGYTF.

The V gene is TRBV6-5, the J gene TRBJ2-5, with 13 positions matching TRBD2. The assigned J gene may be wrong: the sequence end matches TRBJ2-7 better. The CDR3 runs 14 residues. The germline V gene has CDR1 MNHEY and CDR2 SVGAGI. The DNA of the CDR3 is TGTGCCAGCAGTCGGACTAGCGGGGGTTACGAGCAGTACTTC. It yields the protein CASSRTSGGYEQYF.

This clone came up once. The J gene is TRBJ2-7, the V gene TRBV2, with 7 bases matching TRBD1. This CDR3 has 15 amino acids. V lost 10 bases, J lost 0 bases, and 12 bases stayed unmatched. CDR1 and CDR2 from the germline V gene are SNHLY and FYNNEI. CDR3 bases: TGTGCCATCCCGAGGACAGGCCCGAGCTCCTACGAGCAGTACTTC. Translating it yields CAIPRTGPSSYEQYF.

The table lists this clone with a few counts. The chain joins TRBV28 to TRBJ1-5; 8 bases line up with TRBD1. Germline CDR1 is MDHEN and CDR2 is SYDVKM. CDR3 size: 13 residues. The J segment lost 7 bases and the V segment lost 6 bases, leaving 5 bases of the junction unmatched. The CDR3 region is CASRTGVNQPQHF. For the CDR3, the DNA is TGTGCCAGCAGGACAGGGGTTAACCAGCCCCAGCATTTT. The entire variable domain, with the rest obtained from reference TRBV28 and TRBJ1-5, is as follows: DVKVTQSSRYLVKRTGEKVFLECVQDMDHENMFWYRQDPGLGLRLIYFSYDVKMKEKGDIPEGYSVSREKKERFSLILESASTNQTSMYLCASRTGVNQPQHFGDGTRLSIL.